This T cell receptor (beta chain) was recorded in a study of Graves' ophthalmopathy and Graves' hyperthyroidism. RNA transcripts were the source from which TCR beta CDR3 regions were amplified. RT-PCR in the first round used HTBI primers; a second-round multiplex PCR followed. TCRdb recomputed calls from the multiplex PCR reads with MiXCR, one row per CDR3 protein. The sample holds 400,000 to 450,000 distinct CDR3 sequences, over 20% seen once. Additional autoimmune diseases, uncontrolled infections, pregnancy or lactation disqualified patients. This CDR3 spans 20 amino acids. V dropped 4 bases and J dropped 7 bases, with 31 bases sitting between them. The germline CDR1 and CDR2 sequences are LGHNA and YNFKEQ.

This receptor was taken from a young woman with stable Graves' hyperthyroidism. The sample was peripheral blood. This chain joins TRBV4-2 and TRBJ2-2; the D gene is possibly TRBD1 (6 bases). CDR3 residues: CASSPLRTEAPTTRFGELFF. The CDR3 DNA reads TGTGCCAGCAGCCCCCTCCGGACAGAGGCCCCCACAACACGTTTCGGGGAGCTGTTTTTT.